This passage covers 4 T cell receptor beta chains from one sample sequenced in a study of blood T cell dynamics during melanoma immunotherapy. Assay: immunoSEQ multiplex PCR; the TCRdb copy retains only in-frame clones and omits some. The sample yields approximately 13,000 clones, 86% seen once. As for time point: week 3, after first cycle of checkpoint inhibitor. The sequences come from blood, collected from a patient treated with checkpoint blockade. These receptors came from a human donor with melanoma.

The chain is built from TRBV7-3 and TRBJ2-1; D is unresolved. Trimming left V 5 bases short and J 2 bases short, with 7 bases between. The CDR3 totals 13 residues. Germline-derived CDR1 and CDR2 are SGHTA and FQGTGA. In nucleotides, the CDR3 is TGTGCCAGCAGCCTCTCGGCCTACAATGAGCAGTTCTTC. Amino acids: CASSLSAYNEQFF.

The rearrangement joins TRBV27 to TRBJ2-3; the D is unclear. Germline values: CDR1 MNHEY, CDR2 SMNVEV (reference sequence). Trimming took off 3 bases at V and 5 bases at J, with 12 bases between the two ends. There are 14 residues in the CDR3. CDR3 amino acids: CASSLYKTGDTQYF. The CDR3 DNA follows: TGTGCCAGCAGTTTGTATAAAACTGGAGATACGCAGTATTTT.

The chain carries TRBV28 and TRBJ1-6; D is perhaps TRBD1 (5 bases). V shed 5 bases and J shed 3 bases, with 11 bases lying between them. CDR3 length equals 15 residues. The germline V gene has CDR1 MDHEN and CDR2 SYDVKM. The CDR3 here is CASSLGQIYNSPLHF. The CDR3 bases are TGTGCCAGCAGTCTAGGACAAATCTATAATTCACCCCTCCACTTT.

The J gene is TRBJ2-2, the V gene TRBV5-1; no firm D call. The CDR3 has 17 residues. The germline CDR1 and CDR2 sequences are SGHRS and YFSETQ. With 3 bases removed from V and 0 bases from J, the gap between germline ends came to 15 bases. The CDR3 loop reads CASSYPERSSNTGELFF. In DNA form, the CDR3 reads TGCGCCAGCAGCTACCCTGAGCGCTCCTCGAACACCGGGGAGCTGTTTTTT.